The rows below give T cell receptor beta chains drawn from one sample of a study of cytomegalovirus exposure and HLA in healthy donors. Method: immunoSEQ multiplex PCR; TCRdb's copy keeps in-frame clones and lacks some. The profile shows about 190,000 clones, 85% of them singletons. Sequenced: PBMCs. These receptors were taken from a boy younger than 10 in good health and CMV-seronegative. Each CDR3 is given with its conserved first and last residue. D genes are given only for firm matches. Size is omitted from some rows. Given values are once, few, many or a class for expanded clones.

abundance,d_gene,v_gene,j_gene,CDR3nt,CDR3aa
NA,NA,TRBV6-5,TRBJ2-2,TGTGCCAGCAGGCCGTCGGTCACCGGGGAGCTGTTTTTT,CASRPSVTGELFF
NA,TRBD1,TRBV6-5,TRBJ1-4,TGTGCCAGCAGTCCCTGGGGCAGGGGGCGTGAAAAACTGTTTTTT,CASSPWGRGREKLFF
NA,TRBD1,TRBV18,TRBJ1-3,TGTGCCAGCTCACGGGACAGGGGGCTCCTCGACTCTGGAAACACCATATATTTT,CASSRDRGLLDSGNTIYF
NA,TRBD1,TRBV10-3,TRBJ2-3,TGTGCCATCAGTGAACAGGGACAGCCACTCACAGATACGCAGTATTTT,CAISEQGQPLTDTQYF
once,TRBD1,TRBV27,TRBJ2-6,TGTGCCAGCAGCTTGACCGGGACAGGGTTCAGTGGGGCCAACGTCCTGACTTTC,CASSLTGTGFSGANVLTF
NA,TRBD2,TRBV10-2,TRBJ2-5,TGCGCCAGCAGTGAGTATAGCGGGACCAGTGGGGACCAGTACTTC,CASSEYSGTSGDQYF
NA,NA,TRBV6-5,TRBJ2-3,TGTGCCACACGGAGCAGGGGCCATTTGGCAGATACGCAGTATTTT,CATRSRGHLADTQYF
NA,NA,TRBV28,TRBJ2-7,TGTGCCAGCAGTTTAAGGGGGGGATGGTTTGAGCAGTACTTC,CASSLRGGWFEQYF
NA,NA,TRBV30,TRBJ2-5,TGTGCCTGGACAGGGAAAGAGACCCAGTACTTC,CAWTGKETQYF
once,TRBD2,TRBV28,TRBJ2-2,TGTGCCAGCAGTTTCTTCCAGCGGGGGGGGTACACCGGGGAGCTGTTTTTT,CASSFFQRGGYTGELFF
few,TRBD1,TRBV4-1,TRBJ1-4,TGCGCCAGCAGCCAATCCCTGGGACAGGGTGTAGAAAAACTGTTTTTT,CASSQSLGQGVEKLFF
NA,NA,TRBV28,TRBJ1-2,TGTGCCAGCAGCGCCGGGGTTTACATTGGGGGCTACACCTTC,CASSAGVYIGGYTF
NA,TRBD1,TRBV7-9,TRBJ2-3,TGTGCCAGCAGTTCCACCGGACAGGGGTTAGATACGCAGTATTTT,CASSSTGQGLDTQYF
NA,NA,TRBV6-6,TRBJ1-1,TGTGCCAGCAGGGACAGAGCCATGAACACTGAAGCTTTCTTT,CASRDRAMNTEAFF
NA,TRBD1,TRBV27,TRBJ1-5,TGTGCCAGCAAGGGGGCAGATCAGCCCCAGCATTTT,CASKGADQPQHF
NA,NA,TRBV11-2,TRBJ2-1,TGTGCCAGCAGCTTATACCCTAGCGAGGCAGGCAATGAGCAGTTCTTC,CASSLYPSEAGNEQFF
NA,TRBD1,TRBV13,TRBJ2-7,TGTGCCAGCAGCCCATTAGGGACAGGGCTATACTCCTACGAGCAGTACTTC,CASSPLGTGLYSYEQYF
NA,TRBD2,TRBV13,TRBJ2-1,TGTGCCAGCAGCTTAAGCCTGACTAGCGGGAGTCTGGATGAGCAGTTCTTC,CASSLSLTSGSLDEQFF
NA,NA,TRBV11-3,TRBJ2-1,TGTGCCAGCAGCTTTTTGGGTTCGCGGGGTGAGCAGTTCTTC,CASSFLGSRGEQFF
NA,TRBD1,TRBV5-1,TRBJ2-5,TGCGCCAGCAGCTTGGGACAGGGGGGCCCCCAAGAGACCCAGTACTTC,CASSLGQGGPQETQYF
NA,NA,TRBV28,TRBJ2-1,TGTGCCAGCAGCCAGGACAGAACAATCTACAATGAGCAGTTCTTC,CASSQDRTIYNEQFF
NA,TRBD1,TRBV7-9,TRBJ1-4,TGTGCCAGCAGATACCCGGGACAGGAAAATGAAAAACTGTTTTTT,CASRYPGQENEKLFF
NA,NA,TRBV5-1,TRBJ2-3,TGCGCCAGCAGCTTGGCCGTGGGACTGCCCACAGATACGCAGTATTTT,CASSLAVGLPTDTQYF
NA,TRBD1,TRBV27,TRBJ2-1,TGTGCCAGCAGTTTAACGACAGGGCGGAATGAGCAGTTCTTC,CASSLTTGRNEQFF
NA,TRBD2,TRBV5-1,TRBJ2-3,TGCGCCAGCAGCTTGGAAAGCGGGGGGGGCACAGATACGCAGTATTTT,CASSLESGGGTDTQYF
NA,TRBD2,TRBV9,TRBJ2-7,TGTGCCAGCAGCATCGGGACTAGCGGGAGCGAGCAGTACTTC,CASSIGTSGSEQYF